The clone carrying this T cell receptor beta chain has a count of ten or more. What it binds is not known. This CDR3 spans 15 amino acids. The V segment lost 5 bases and the J segment 2 bases; nucleotides outside the gene matches: 9. In germline, CDR1 is DFQATT, CDR2 SNEGSKA (reference sequence). The lymph nodes were axillary draining lymph nodes from breast cancer patients. The sample originates from a study of breast tumors, draining lymph nodes, adjacent tissues. TCRdb recomputed calls from the multiplex PCR reads with MiXCR, one row per CDR3 protein. Of fewer than 140,000 distinct CDR3 sequences listed, roughly 33% are singletons. General study findings and limits: Luminal-like breast cancer showed significantly higher tumor–nontumor repertoire similarity than basal-like.

Sequenced: axillary lymph node tissue. The genes are TRBV20-1 and TRBJ2-5; 9 bases agree with TRBD2. The receptor was isolated from a female donor with breast cancer. Some clones in this sample may be carry-over from other donors' samples. The CDR3 sequence: CSAASEREVQETQYF. CDR3 in DNA: TGCAGTGCTGCCTCGGAGCGGGAGGTACAAGAGACCCAGTACTTC.